This T cell receptor (beta chain) was identified during a study of T cell responses to AZD1222 COVID-19 vaccine. Method: immunoSEQ multiplex PCR; TCRdb's copy keeps in-frame clones and lacks some. The sample holds about 120,000 clones, approximately 92% seen once. V gave up 4 bases and J gave up 4 bases, with 11 bases separating them. The length of the CDR3 is 13 residues. Germline CDR1 MNHEY, CDR2 SMNVEV (reference sequence). Comment on this clone: Its antigen is unidentified.

General observations from the study: White British ancestry dominated among donors, who included more females, and clonal diversity was possibly underestimated. A reported finding is that nearly half of spike-specific TCRs target unmutated variant regions.

The V call is TRBV27, the J call TRBJ2-7, with no clear D. The sample here was peripheral blood, taken on day 0 of AZD1222 vaccination. This receptor was taken from an adult in good health. The CDR3 protein is CASSYSILYEQYF. The DNA of the CDR3 is TGTGCCAGCAGTTATTCTATATTATACGAGCAGTACTTC.